This T cell receptor (beta chain) was sequenced in a study of blood T cell repertoires in COVID-19. Germline CDR1 and CDR2: MNHEY and SVGAGI. V was pared by 1 base and J by 5 bases, with 8 bases between. The CDR3 runs 14 residues. Original data processing: Scientists estimated how many nucleated cells there were by amplifying reference gene primers. Assay used: immunoSEQ multiplex PCR; TCRdb lists only in-frame clones, some missing. That table furnishes V, J and clone size, whereas the DNA furnished D and trimming. The sample yields around 140,000 clones, around 86% seen once. The chain is built from TRBV6-5 and TRBJ2-2; no clear D gene. The receptor comes from a man aged 60 to 69 who had recovered from COVID-19. Sequencing was performed on PBMCs or T cells enriched from blood (not recorded which). CDR3 sequence reads: CASSYWAVTGELFF. CDR3 coding DNA: TGTGCCAGCAGTTACTGGGCAGTTACCGGGGAGCTGTTTTTT.